This T cell receptor (beta chain) comes out of a study of technical replicates of blood from a handful of donors. Losses at the gene ends were 3 bases for V and 1 base for J; bases not matched to a gene: 1. This CDR3 is built from 14 residues. Germline V lookup: CDR1 SNHLY, CDR2 FYNNEI. The assay was immunoSEQ multiplex PCR, and TCRdb's table has in-frame clones only and misses some. The sample carries roughly 68,000 clones, almost 95% recorded once. Material: T cells isolated from PBMCs. The chain employs TRBV2 and TRBJ1-2, with 8 bases matching TRBD1. The source of this sequence is a human donor in good health. The CDR3 here is CASSDTGGNYGYTF. CDR3 DNA: TGTGCCAGCAGTGACACAGGGGGTAACTATGGCTACACCTTC.